This TCR beta chain was profiled in a study of PD-L1 blockade in urothelial cancer. Time point reported: peripheral blood 6 weeks after treatment start. The repertoire was sequenced with immunoSEQ multiplex PCR; TCRdb's copy has only in-frame clones and lacks some. This sample has some 30,000 clones; roughly 83% occur once, and the top ten carry about 3%. The CDR3 runs 14 residues. Germline loops: CDR1 SGHNT, CDR2 YENEEA. V was pared by 5 bases and J by 3 bases, with 12 bases between. The sequences come from PBMCs, collected around atezolizumab (anti-PD-L1) treatment. The TCR sequence derives from a man aged 65-85 years with urothelial cancer. This chain joins TRBV11-3 and TRBJ2-3; maybe TRBD2 (7 bases). This chain's CDR3 is CASSTEGGTDTQYF. The CDR3 DNA follows: TGTGCCAGCAGCACAGAGGGGGGGACAGATACGCAGTATTTT.